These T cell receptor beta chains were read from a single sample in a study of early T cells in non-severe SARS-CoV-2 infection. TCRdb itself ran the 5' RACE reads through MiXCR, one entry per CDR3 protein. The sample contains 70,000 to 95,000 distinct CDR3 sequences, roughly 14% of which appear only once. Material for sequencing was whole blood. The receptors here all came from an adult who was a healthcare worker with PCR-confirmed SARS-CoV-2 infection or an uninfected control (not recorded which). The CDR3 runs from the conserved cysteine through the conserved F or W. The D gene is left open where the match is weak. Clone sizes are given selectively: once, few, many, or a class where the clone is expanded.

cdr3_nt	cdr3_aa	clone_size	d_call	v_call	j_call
TGTGCCAGCAGCCCCGGGACAGGGCCTATTAGGATCTTT	CASSPGTGPIRIF	few	TRBD1	TRBV7-3	TRBJ1-1
TGTGCCAGCAGCCCCAGTGCGTGGGATGATGAAAAACTGTTTTTT	CASSPSAWDDEKLFF	few	-	TRBV5-6	TRBJ1-4
TGCGCCAGCAGCTTGGACCCTACCGGGACTAGCGACTACACAGATACGCAGTATTTT	CASSLDPTGTSDYTDTQYF	-	TRBD2	TRBV5-1	TRBJ2-3
TGTGCCAGCAGCCAGATCACCTTAGAGTCAGATACGCAGTATTTT	CASSQITLESDTQYF	few	-	TRBV3-1	TRBJ2-3
TGTGCCAGCAGCCCTAGCGGGGGGAGCTCCTACAATGAGCAGTTCTTC	CASSPSGGSSYNEQFF	few	TRBD2	TRBV11-3	TRBJ2-1
TGTGCCAGCAGTAGGGACGGACGCAATCAGCCCCAGCATTTT	CASSRDGRNQPQHF	many	-	TRBV2	TRBJ1-5
TGCGCCAGCAGCTTGGCAGGGAGCTCCTACAATGAGCAGTTCTTC	CASSLAGSSYNEQFF	many	-	TRBV5-1	TRBJ2-1
TGTGCCAGCAGCTTAGGGGACAGAATTTCCACAGATACGCAGTATTTT	CASSLGDRISTDTQYF	-	TRBD1	TRBV11-2	TRBJ2-3
TGTGCCAGCAGCACTCACCCGGCTGAGGGGGCGTTGACTTTCTTT	CASSTHPAEGALTFF	-	TRBD1	TRBV9	TRBJ1-1
TGTGCCAGCAGCTTAGACTTTAGCGGTGAGACCCAGTACTTC	CASSLDFSGETQYF	few	-	TRBV7-2	TRBJ2-5
TGCAGTGCCGGTGGGGGTTGGTACCAAGAGACCCAGTACTTC	CSAGGGWYQETQYF	few	-	TRBV20-1	TRBJ2-5
TGTGCCAGCAGCTTCCAAGTCTCTGGGGCCAACGTCCTGACTTTC	CASSFQVSGANVLTF	-	-	TRBV5-5	TRBJ2-6
TGTGCCACCAGCAGAGATAGCGACAGTCCATCATATGGCTACACCTTC	CATSRDSDSPSYGYTF	many	-	TRBV15	TRBJ1-2
TGTGCCAGCAGCTTAGAGGGGTTCCAGCCCCAGCATTTT	CASSLEGFQPQHF	few	-	TRBV7-9	TRBJ1-5
TGTGCCAGCAGCTTAGAGGCGGGGGGGCACTACAATGAGCAGTTCTTC	CASSLEAGGHYNEQFF	-	TRBD2	TRBV11-2	TRBJ2-1
TGTGCCAGCAGTACCCCCGGACTCCCGGGGACTGAAGCTTTCTTT	CASSTPGLPGTEAFF	-	-	TRBV28	TRBJ1-1
TGTGCTAGTGACTACATCGGCAGGCCCGCTGAAGCTTTCTTT	CASDYIGRPAEAFF	few	-	TRBV12-5	TRBJ1-1
TGTGCCAGCAGCTTTGGCCAGTATCGGTACCTCTACAATGAGCAGTTCTTC	CASSFGQYRYLYNEQFF	few	-	TRBV11-2	TRBJ2-1
TGTGCCAGCAGGCACCCCGCCGGGGAGCTGTTTTTT	CASRHPAGELFF	-	-	TRBV6-2/TRBV6-3	TRBJ2-2
TGTGCCACCAGCAGAGATTCTAACCTGGGGAGGGGTGGCGGCTACACCTTC	CATSRDSNLGRGGGYTF	-	-	TRBV15	TRBJ1-2
TGTGCCAGCAGTTTCGACGGGTCCAATCAGCCCCAGCATTTT	CASSFDGSNQPQHF	few	-	TRBV6-6	TRBJ1-5
TGCAGTGCTAGTCGACTAGCGGGGGGGCAAGAGACCCAGTACTTC	CSASRLAGGQETQYF	-	TRBD2	TRBV20-1	TRBJ2-5
TGCAGTGCTAGAGGGGCGGGGGCGATCTACAATGAGCAGTTCTTC	CSARGAGAIYNEQFF	-	-	TRBV20-1	TRBJ2-1
TGTGCCAGCAGCCAACTTGACAGGGGCGGTTCACCCCTCCACTTT	CASSQLDRGGSPLHF	-	TRBD1	TRBV3-1	TRBJ1-6
TGTGCCAGCTCACCCGGACAGGGGGAGCAGTATTTT	CASSPGQGEQYF	-	TRBD1	TRBV18	TRBJ2-3
TGCGCCAGCAGCTCCGGGACACAACTACGGAACACCATATATTTT	CASSSGTQLRNTIYF	once	-	TRBV5-1	TRBJ1-3
TGCAGTGCTCCGGCTACGCGGGGATCGACCAAAAACATTCAGTACTTC	CSAPATRGSTKNIQYF	many	-	TRBV20-1	TRBJ2-4
TGTGCCAGCAGCTGGGTGCGTCGGGAAAAACTGTTTTTT	CASSWVRREKLFF	-	-	TRBV21-1	TRBJ1-4
TGTGCCAGCAGCCCCCTAGCGGGCCGCTCCTACAATGAGCAGTTCTTC	CASSPLAGRSYNEQFF	many	TRBD2	TRBV7-2	TRBJ2-1
TGTGCCTGGAGCGGGAAGACAGACAATCAGCCCCAGCATTTT	CAWSGKTDNQPQHF	-	-	TRBV30	TRBJ1-5
TGCAGTGCTTTAATAGGCACAGATACGCAGTATTTT	CSALIGTDTQYF	-	-	TRBV20-1	TRBJ2-3
TGTGCCAGCAGCCAAGATTACCCGCAGGCGATTACTGGAAACACCATATATTTT	CASSQDYPQAITGNTIYF	few	-	TRBV3-1	TRBJ1-3
TGCGCCAGCAGCCAGGAACAGGGGGCTTCGCGGACCCAGTACTTC	CASSQEQGASRTQYF	-	TRBD1	TRBV4-1	TRBJ2-5
TGCAGTGCTAGCGGGGAATTTCGAGAGACCCAGTACTTC	CSASGEFRETQYF	few	-	TRBV20-1	TRBJ2-5
TGTGCCAGCAGTTTATTGCAGGGAACAGATACGCAGTATTTT	CASSLLQGTDTQYF	many	-	TRBV28	TRBJ2-3
TGTGCCAGCAGCCCCGAGGGGGCTTACCCACAGCCCCAGCATTTT	CASSPEGAYPQPQHF	-	TRBD1	TRBV3-1	TRBJ1-5
TGTGCCAGCCGCCGGACCAAGCTTTCCCTTTCCACCGGGGAGCTGTTTTTT	CASRRTKLSLSTGELFF	few	-	TRBV6-1	TRBJ2-2
TGTGCCAGCAGTTACTCCGGGACACCGGGCACAGATACGCAGTATTTT	CASSYSGTPGTDTQYF	-	-	TRBV6-6	TRBJ2-3
TGTGCCACCCTCTCGGGGCTAAGGGACACCATATATTTT	CATLSGLRDTIYF	-	-	TRBV28	TRBJ1-3